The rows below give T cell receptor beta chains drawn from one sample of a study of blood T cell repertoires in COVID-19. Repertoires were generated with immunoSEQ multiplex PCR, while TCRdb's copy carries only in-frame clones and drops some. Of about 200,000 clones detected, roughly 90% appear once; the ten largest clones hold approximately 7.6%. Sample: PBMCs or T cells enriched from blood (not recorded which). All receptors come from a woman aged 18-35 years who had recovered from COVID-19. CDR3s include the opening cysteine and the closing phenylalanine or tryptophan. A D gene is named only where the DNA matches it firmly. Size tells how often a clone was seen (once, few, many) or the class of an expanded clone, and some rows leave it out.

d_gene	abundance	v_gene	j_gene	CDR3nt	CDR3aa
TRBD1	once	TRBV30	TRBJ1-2	TGTGCCTGGGAAAGGACAGGGGGCGCTTGGTATGGCTACACCTTC	CAWERTGGAWYGYTF
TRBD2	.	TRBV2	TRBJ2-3	TGTGCCAGCAGTGAGTTCCATACGGCGGGGGCAGATACGCAGTATTTT	CASSEFHTAGADTQYF
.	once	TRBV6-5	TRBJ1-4	TGTGCCAGCACGAGGGGACTGGATGAAAAACTGTTTTTT	CASTRGLDEKLFF
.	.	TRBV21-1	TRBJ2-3	TGTGCCAGCAGCGCGGAGCGGGGACCTAGCACAGATACGCAGTATTTT	CASSAERGPSTDTQYF
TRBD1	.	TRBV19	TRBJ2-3	TGTGCCACTCGGGACAGGGGGGGCACAGATACGCAGTATTTT	CATRDRGGTDTQYF
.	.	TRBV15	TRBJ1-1	TGTGCCACCAGCTTTAACAGGGAGAGCACTGAAGCTTTCTTT	CATSFNRESTEAFF
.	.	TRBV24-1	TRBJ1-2	TGTGCCACCACCAAGGAGGGGTCTCGGGGCTACACCTTC	CATTKEGSRGYTF
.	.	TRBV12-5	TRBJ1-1	TGTGCTAGTGGTTCCTTCCAGTCGATCCCGAATACTGAAGCTTTCTTT	CASGSFQSIPNTEAFF
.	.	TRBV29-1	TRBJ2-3	TGCAGCGTTGCTGGAGGACGGCTGCAAGGAGATACGCAGTATTTT	CSVAGGRLQGDTQYF
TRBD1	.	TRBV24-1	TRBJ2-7	TGTGCCACCAGCCACAGGGGAATAGAGGAGCAGTACTTC	CATSHRGIEEQYF
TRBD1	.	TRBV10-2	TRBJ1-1	TGCGCCAGCAGCGAATTCTGGAATTTAGGGACAGCGAACACTGAAGCTTTCTTT	CASSEFWNLGTANTEAFF
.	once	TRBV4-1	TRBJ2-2	TGCGCCAGCAGCCCGAATAAGCAGAACACCGGGGAGCTGTTTTTT	CASSPNKQNTGELFF
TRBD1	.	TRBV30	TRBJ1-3	TGTGCCTGGAGTCCCGGGACAGGGACTGGAAACACCATATATTTT	CAWSPGTGTGNTIYF